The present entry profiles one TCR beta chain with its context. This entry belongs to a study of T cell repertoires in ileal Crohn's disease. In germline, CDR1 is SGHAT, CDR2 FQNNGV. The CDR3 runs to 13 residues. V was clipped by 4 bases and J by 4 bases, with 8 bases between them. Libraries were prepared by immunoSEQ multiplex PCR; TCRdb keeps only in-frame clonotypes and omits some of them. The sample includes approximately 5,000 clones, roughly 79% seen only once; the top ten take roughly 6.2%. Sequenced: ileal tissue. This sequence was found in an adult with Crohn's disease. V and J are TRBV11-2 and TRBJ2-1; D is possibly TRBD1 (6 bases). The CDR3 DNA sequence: TGTGCCAGCAGCTACACAGGGTACAATGAGCAGTTCTTC. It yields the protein CASSYTGYNEQFF.